This T cell receptor beta chain was profiled in a study of blood T cell repertoires in COVID-19. There are 14 residues in the CDR3. Germline assignment: CDR1 SGHTA and CDR2 FQGTGA. The V and J ends lost 3 bases and 9 bases respectively, with 12 bases between them. Per the study methods: Quantification of nucleated cells was approximated via reference gene primer amplification. Here immunoSEQ multiplex PCR was the method, and the copy in TCRdb shows in-frame clones only, minus some. The V and J calls and clone size are taken from that table; D and trimming were inferred from the DNA. The profile shows some 150,000 clones, more than 75% of them singletons.

The chain has TRBV7-3 and TRBJ1-6; weak D call: TRBD1 (5 bases). The receptor's source is a human donor with acute or convalescent COVID-19. The donor label of this sample is uncertain. Sequenced sample: peripheral blood. The CDR3 DNA reads as TGTGCCAGCAGCTTGGGCAGGGCTAGTTCACCCCTCCACTTT. Translation gives CASSLGRASSPLHF.